Each of the 10 T cell receptor beta chains below was sequenced from the same sample in a study of CD8 T cells in ankylosing spondylitis. TCRdb analysed the 5' RACE reads with MiXCR anew, one entry per CDR3 protein. The data show 350,000 or so distinct CDR3 sequences, roughly 11% seen once. The sample was blood, either unsorted or a sorted T cell fraction (not recorded which). Source of these receptors: a female donor with ankylosing spondylitis or in good health (not recorded which).

This sequence joins TRBV4-3 and TRBJ1-2; D is uncertain. Looked up from germline, CDR1 is LGHNA and CDR2 is YSLEER. This CDR3 region has 11 residues. V lost 2 bases and J lost 8, with 6 bases in between. The CDR3 protein is CASSQIDGYTF. The CDR3 DNA follows: TGCGCCAGCAGCCAAATCGACGGCTACACCTTC.

This clonotype appeared a few times. Here the CDR3 reads CASSYEGGYTF. The CDR3 bases are TGCGCCAGCAGCTATGAGGGAGGCTACACCTTC. The chain has TRBV5-1 and TRBJ1-2; D ambiguous. The CDR3 loop spans 11 amino acids. Trimming pared 3 bases from V and 8 bases from J, leaving 8 bases between. Germline CDR1 is SGHRS and CDR2 is YFSETQ.

Ten or more counts support this clonotype. V usage is TRBV28 and J usage is TRBJ1-5, with 8 bases aligning to TRBD1. The CDR3 totals 20 residues. The germline CDR1 and CDR2 sequences are MDHEN and SYDVKM. Germline trimming cut 3 bases from V and 2 bases from J; bases unmatched to any gene: 18. CDR3 loop: CASSFSAARGHWVGNQPQHF. CDR3 sequence (DNA): TGTGCCAGCAGTTTTTCGGCGGCCAGGGGGCATTGGGTGGGCAATCAGCCCCAGCATTTT.

This clonotype was seen at least ten times. The V call is TRBV20-1, the J call TRBJ2-7; 10 bases are shared with TRBD2. The CDR3 length is 15 residues. The germline CDR1 and CDR2 sequences are DFQATT and SNEGSKA (reference sequence). Unmatched junction bases numbered 8, after V lost 1 base and J lost 5 bases. CDR3 in DNA: TGCAGTGCTAGAGGTCTACTAGCGGGAATCAACGAGCAGTACTTC. This gives the protein CSARGLLAGINEQYF.

This clonotype showed up many times. The chain carries TRBV27 and TRBJ2-5, with 11 bases fitting TRBD2. J lost 2 bases, V lost 5 bases, and 16 bases had no gene match. Per the germline V gene, CDR1 is MNHEY and CDR2 is SMNVEV (reference sequence). The CDR3 has 19 amino acids. The DNA for the CDR3 is TGTGCCAGCAGTCCCCGCCTAGCGGGAGGTAATGGGGCTCAAGAGACCCAGTACTTC. Translated, it gives CASSPRLAGGNGAQETQYF.

This clonotype was seen more than once but under ten times. The genes are TRBV5-6 and TRBJ2-7; D tentatively reads TRBD1 or TRBD2 (5 bases each). CDR3 length: 15 amino acids. The germline V gene encodes CDR1 SGHDT and CDR2 YYEEEE. V lost 2 bases and J lost 2, with 14 bases in between. The CDR3 DNA is TGTGCCAGCAGCTTAGCCACGGGACCAACCTACGAGCAGTACTTC. This codes for CASSLATGPTYEQYF.

This clonotype came up many times. The chain joins TRBV11-2 to TRBJ2-6, with D perhaps matching TRBD2 (6 bases). Germline V gene lookup returns CDR1 SGHAT and CDR2 FQNNGV. The CDR3 is made up of 18 amino acids. Trimming removed 5 bases from V and 0 bases from J, with 17 bases in between. Here the CDR3 reads CASSAYLAPRSGANVLTF. DNA for the CDR3: TGTGCCAGCAGCGCATATCTAGCGCCTCGCTCTGGGGCCAACGTCCTGACTTTC.

In its sample, this clonotype was seen a few times. The genes are TRBV7-9 and TRBJ2-7; 7 nucleotides line up with TRBD1. CDR1 and CDR2 from the germline V gene are SEHNR and FQNEAQ (reference sequence). V was pared by 0 bases and J by 4 bases, with 6 bases of the junction left unmatched. The length of the CDR3 is 15 residues. The CDR3 region is CASSLATGALYEQYF. As DNA, the CDR3 is TGTGCCAGCAGCTTAGCAACAGGGGCACTATACGAGCAGTACTTC.

The V gene is TRBV7-3, the J gene TRBJ2-1; 9 bases are a match to TRBD2. The junction had 8 bases not matched to a gene; V was cut back by 6 bases and J by 5 bases. The germline gives CDR1 SGHTA, CDR2 FQGTGA. This CDR3 has 15 amino acids. The CDR3 is CASSRGGGVDNEQFF. CDR3 sequence (DNA): TGTGCCAGCAGTAGGGGCGGGGGGGTTGACAATGAGCAGTTCTTC.

This clonotype was found a few times. In DNA, the CDR3 is TGTGCCAGCGGGATCCCCGTTGGGGAGCAGTACTTC. Translated, it gives CASGIPVGEQYF. V usage is TRBV28 and J usage is TRBJ2-7, with D uncertain. V was trimmed by 8 bases and J by 7 bases, leaving 15 bases between them. The V gene's germline CDR1 is MDHEN and CDR2 SYDVKM. The length of the CDR3 is 12 residues.